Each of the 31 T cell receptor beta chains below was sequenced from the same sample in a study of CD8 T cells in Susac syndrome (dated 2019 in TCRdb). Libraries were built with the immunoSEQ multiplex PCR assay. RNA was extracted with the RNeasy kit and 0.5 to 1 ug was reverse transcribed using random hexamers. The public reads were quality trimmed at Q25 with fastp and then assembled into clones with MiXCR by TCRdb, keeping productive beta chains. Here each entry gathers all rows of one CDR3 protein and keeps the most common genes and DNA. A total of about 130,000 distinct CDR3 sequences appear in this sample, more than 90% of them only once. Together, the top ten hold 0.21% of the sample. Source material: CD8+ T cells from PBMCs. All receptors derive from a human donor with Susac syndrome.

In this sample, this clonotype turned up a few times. The CDR3 is CASSLGQGAEAFF. CDR3 nucleotide sequence: TGTGCCAGCAGTTTGGGCCAGGGCGCTGAAGCTTTCTTT. The chain is built from TRBV12-3 or TRBV12-4 and TRBJ1-1, with a weak D call TRBD1 (5 bases). V shed 3 bases and J shed 6 bases, with 11 bases lying between them. There are 13 residues in the CDR3.

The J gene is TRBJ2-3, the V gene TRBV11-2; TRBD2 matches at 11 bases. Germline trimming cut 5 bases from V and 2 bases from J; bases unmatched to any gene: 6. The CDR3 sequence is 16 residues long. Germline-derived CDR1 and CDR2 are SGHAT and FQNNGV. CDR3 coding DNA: TGTGCCAGCAGCCCCCCTAGCGGGAGGACCACAGATACGCAGTATTTT. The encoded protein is CASSPPSGRTTDTQYF.

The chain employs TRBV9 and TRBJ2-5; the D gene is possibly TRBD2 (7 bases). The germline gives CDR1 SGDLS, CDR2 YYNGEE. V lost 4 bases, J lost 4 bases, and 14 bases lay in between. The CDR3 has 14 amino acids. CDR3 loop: CASSRGGDLETQYF. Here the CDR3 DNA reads TGTGCCAGCAGCAGGGGGGGGGATTTAGAGACCCAGTACTTC.

Written as DNA, the CDR3 is TGTGCTAGTGGTTTGCTAATTCTAGCGGGAGGGGATATTAGCACAGATACGCAGTATTTT. It encodes CASGLLILAGGDISTDTQYF. This chain links TRBV12-5 with TRBJ2-3, with 12 bases identical to TRBD2. The CDR3 sequence is 20 residues long. With V trimmed by 2 bases and J by 0 bases, 12 bases remained unmatched. Germline CDR1 reads LGHNT; CDR2 reads FRNRAP.

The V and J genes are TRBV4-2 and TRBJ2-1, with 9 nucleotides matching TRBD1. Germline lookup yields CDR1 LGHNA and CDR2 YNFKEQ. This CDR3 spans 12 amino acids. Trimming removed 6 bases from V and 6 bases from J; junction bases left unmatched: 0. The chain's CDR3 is CASRDRGNEQFF. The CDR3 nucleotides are TGTGCCAGCAGGGACAGGGGCAATGAGCAGTTCTTC.

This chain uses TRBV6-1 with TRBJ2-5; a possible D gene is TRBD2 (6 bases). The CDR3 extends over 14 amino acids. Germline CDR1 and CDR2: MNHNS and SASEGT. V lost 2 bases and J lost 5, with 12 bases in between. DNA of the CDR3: TGTGCCAGCAGTGAAAACCCGGGGAGGGAGACCCAGTACTTC. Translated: CASSENPGRETQYF.

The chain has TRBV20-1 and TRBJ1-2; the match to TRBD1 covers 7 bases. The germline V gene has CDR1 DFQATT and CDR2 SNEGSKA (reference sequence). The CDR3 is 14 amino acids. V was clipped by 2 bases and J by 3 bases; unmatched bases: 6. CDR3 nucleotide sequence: TGCAGTGCTAGAATGGAAGGGGGCGACTATGGCTACACCTTC. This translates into CSARMEGGDYGYTF.

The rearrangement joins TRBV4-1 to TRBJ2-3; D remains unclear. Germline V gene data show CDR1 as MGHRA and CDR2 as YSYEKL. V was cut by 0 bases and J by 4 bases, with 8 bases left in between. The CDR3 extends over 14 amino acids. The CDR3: CASSQEGAADTQYF. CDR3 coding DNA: TGCGCCAGCAGCCAAGAAGGCGCGGCAGATACGCAGTATTTT.

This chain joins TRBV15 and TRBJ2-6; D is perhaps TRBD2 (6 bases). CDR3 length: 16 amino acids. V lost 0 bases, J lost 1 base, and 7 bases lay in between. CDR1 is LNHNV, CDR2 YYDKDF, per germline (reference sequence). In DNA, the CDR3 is TGTGCCACCAGCAGAGATCGGGAGTCTGGGGCCAACGTCCTGACTTTC. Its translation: CATSRDRESGANVLTF.

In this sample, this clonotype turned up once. CDR3 loop: CASSPASGRAYEQYF. In DNA, the CDR3 is TGCGCCAGCAGCCCAGCTAGCGGGAGGGCATACGAGCAGTACTTC. J is TRBJ2-7 and V is TRBV4-1; TRBD2 agrees at 12 bases. Trimming cost V 4 bases and J 4 bases; bases outside gene matches: 5. Germline V gives CDR1 MGHRA, CDR2 YSYEKL. CDR3 length: 15 residues.

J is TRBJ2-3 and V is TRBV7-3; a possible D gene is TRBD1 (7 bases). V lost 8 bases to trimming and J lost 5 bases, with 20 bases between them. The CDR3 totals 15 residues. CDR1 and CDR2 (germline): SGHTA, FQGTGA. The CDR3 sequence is CASGVGGQSRDTQYF. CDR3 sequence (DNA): TGTGCCAGCGGGGTGGGGGGACAGAGCCGAGATACGCAGTATTTT.

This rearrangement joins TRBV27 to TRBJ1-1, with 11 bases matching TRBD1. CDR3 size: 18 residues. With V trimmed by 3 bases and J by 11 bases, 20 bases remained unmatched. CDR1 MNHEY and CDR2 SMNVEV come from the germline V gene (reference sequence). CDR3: CASSFQSGQGAEYEAAFF. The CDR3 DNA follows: TGTGCCAGCAGTTTTCAAAGCGGACAGGGGGCTGAATATGAAGCGGCTTTCTTT.

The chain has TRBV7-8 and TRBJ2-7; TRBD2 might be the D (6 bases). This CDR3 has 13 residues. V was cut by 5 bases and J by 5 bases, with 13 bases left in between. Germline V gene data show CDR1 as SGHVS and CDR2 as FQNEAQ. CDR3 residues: CASSNWGDDEQYF. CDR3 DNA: TGTGCCAGCAGCAACTGGGGGGATGACGAGCAGTACTTC.

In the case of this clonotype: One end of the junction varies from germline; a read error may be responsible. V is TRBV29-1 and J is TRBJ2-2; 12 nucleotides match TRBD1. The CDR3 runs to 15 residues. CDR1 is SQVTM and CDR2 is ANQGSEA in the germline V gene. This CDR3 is CSVGGQGAPVGELFF. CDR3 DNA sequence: TGCAGCGTTGGGGGACAGGGGGCGCCGGTCGGGGAGCTTTTTTTT.

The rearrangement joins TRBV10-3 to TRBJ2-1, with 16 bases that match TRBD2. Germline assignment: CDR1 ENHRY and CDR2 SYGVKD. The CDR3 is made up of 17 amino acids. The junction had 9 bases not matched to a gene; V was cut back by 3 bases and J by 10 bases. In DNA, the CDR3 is TGTGCCATCAGTGACGGGGGGACTAGCGGGAGGGCCTGGGAGCAGTTCTTC. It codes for CAISDGGTSGRAWEQFF.

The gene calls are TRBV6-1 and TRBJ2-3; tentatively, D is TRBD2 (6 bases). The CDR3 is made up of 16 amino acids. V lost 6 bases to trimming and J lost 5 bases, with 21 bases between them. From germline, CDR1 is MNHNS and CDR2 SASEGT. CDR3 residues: CASSSVGGMGEDTQYF. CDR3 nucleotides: TGTGCCAGCAGCTCCGTTGGCGGGATGGGGGAAGATACGCAGTATTTT.

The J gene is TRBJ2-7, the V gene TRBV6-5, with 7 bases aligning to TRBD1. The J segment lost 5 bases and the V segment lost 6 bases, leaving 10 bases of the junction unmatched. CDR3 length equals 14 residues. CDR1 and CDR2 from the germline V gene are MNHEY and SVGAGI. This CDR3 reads CASRQGLYTDEQYF. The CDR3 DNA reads TGTGCCAGCAGACAGGGGCTATATACGGACGAGCAGTACTTC.

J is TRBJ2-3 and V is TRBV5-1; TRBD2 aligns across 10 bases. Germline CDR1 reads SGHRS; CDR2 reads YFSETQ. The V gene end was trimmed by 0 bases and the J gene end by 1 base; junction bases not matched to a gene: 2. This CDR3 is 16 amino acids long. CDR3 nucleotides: TGCGCCAGCAGCTTGGCCCTAGCGGGGGGCACAGATACGCAGTATTTT. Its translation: CASSLALAGGTDTQYF.

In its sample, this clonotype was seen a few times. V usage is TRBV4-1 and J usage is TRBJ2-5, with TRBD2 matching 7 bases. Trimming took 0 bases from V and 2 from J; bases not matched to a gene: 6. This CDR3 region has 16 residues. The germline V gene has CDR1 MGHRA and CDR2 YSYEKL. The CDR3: CASSQDSGLSQETQYF. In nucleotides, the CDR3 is TGCGCCAGCAGCCAAGATTCGGGACTATCACAAGAGACCCAGTACTTC.

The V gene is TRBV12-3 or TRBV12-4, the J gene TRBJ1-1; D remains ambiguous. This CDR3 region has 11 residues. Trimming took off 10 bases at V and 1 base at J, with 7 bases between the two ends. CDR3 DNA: TGTGCCATTACGAGGAACACTGAAGCTTTCTTT. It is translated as CAITRNTEAFF.

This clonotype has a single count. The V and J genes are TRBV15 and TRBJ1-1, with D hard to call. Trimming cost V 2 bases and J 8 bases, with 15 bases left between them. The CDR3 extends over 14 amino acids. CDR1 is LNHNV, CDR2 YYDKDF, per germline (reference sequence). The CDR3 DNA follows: TGTGCCACCAGCAGATCCGTTGAGGGTGGAGAAGCTTTCTTT. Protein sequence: CATSRSVEGGEAFF.

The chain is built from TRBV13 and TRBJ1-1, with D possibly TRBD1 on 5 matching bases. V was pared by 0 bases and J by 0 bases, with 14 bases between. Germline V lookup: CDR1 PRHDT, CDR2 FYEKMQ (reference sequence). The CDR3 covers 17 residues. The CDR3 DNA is TGTGCCAGCAGCTTAGGCAAGGGTGAGGGACTGAACACTGAAGCTTTCTTT. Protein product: CASSLGKGEGLNTEAFF.

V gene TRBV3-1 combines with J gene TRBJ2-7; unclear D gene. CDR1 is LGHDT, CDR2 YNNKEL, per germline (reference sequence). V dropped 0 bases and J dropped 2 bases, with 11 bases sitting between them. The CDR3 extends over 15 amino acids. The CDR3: CASSQDQVNTYEQYF. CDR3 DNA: TGTGCCAGCAGCCAAGATCAGGTTAACACCTACGAGCAGTACTTC.

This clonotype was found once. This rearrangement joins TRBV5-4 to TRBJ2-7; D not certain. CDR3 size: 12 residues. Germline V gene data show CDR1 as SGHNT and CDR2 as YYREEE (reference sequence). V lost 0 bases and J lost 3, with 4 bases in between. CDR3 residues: CASSLEGYEQYF. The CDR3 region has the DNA TGTGCCAGCAGCTTGGAGGGCTACGAGCAGTACTTC.

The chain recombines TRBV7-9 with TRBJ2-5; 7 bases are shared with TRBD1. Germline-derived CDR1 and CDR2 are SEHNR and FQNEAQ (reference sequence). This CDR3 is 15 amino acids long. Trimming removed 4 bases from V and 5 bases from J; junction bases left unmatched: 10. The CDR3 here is CASSSLSRDSETQYF. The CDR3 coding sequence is TGTGCCAGCAGCTCACTCTCTCGGGACAGTGAGACCCAGTACTTC.

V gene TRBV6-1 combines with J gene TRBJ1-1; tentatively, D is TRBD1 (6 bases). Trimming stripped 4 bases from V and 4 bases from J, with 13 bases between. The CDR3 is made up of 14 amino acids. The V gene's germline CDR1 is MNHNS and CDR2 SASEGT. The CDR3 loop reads CASSVRTEGTEAFF. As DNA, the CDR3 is TGTGCCAGCAGTGTTCGGACAGAGGGCACTGAAGCTTTCTTT.

The CDR3 DNA reads as TGTGCCAGCGGCCCCCTAGTAACCTACAATGAGCAGTTCTTC. Translating it yields CASGPLVTYNEQFF. The genes are TRBV9 and TRBJ2-1; D is unclear. CDR1 SGDLS and CDR2 YYNGEE come from the germline V gene. V was cut by 7 bases and J by 2 bases, with 13 bases left in between. This CDR3 spans 14 amino acids.

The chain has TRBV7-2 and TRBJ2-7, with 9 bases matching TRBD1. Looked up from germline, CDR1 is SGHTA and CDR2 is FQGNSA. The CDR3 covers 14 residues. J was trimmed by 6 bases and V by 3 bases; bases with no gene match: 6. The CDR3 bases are TGTGCCAGCAGCTTGGGGACAGGGTTACGCGAGCAGTACTTC. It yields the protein CASSLGTGLREQYF.

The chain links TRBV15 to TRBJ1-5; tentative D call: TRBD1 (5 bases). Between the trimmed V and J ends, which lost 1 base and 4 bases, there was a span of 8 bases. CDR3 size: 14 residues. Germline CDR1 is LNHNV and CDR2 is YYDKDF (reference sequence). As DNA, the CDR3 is TGTGCCACCAGCAGAGTAGGGGATAATCAGCCCCAGCATTTT. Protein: CATSRVGDNQPQHF.

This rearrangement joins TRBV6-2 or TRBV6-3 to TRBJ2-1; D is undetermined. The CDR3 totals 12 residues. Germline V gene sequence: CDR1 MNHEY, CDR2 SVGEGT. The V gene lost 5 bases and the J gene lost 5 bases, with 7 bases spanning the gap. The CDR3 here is CASSRPDNEQFF. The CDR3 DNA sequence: TGTGCCAGCAGTCGCCCGGACAATGAGCAGTTCTTC.

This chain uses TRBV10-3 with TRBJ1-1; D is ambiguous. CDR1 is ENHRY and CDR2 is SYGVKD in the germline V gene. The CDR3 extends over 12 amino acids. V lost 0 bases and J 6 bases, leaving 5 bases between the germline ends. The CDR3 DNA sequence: TGTGCCATCAGTGAGTCTGCCGCTGAAGCTTTCTTT. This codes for CAISESAAEAFF.